This T cell receptor beta chain was captured in a study of blood T cell repertoires in COVID-19. This CDR3 is built from 14 residues. V shed 0 bases and J 4 bases; nucleotides not matched to a gene: 2. Germline V gene lookup returns CDR1 LGHNA and CDR2 YNFKEQ. Per the study methods: Researchers report that nucleated cell counts were estimated from reference gene primer amplification. The method was immunoSEQ multiplex PCR; TCRdb's version includes in-frame clones alone and lacks a portion of them. V, J and clone size are those of that table, while D and trimming were read from the DNA. The sample lists hundreds of thousands of clones, approximately 86% occurring once.

The source is a man between 18 and 35 years old with active or convalescent COVID-19. V and J are TRBV4-2 and TRBJ2-5, with 7 bases aligning to TRBD2. Specimen: peripheral blood. The chain's CDR3 is CASSQEVAGETQYF. The CDR3 nucleotides are TGTGCCAGCAGCCAAGAGGTAGCGGGAGAGACCCAGTACTTC.